A selection of T cell receptor beta chains follows, all from one sample in a study of cytomegalovirus exposure and HLA in healthy donors. Measured with immunoSEQ multiplex PCR; TCRdb has only the in-frame clones, and not every one. Of approximately 78,000 clones in the sample, approximately 84% are singletons; the top ten hold 2.4%. The sequenced material came from PBMCs. These receptors were collected from a woman in her forties or fifties in good health and CMV-seronegative. The CDR3 runs from the conserved cysteine through the conserved F or W. Fields, in order: J gene, D gene, V gene, clone size, CDR3 DNA, CDR3 protein. The D gene is left open where the match is weak. Size values are once, few and many counts, or a class for expanded clones, and some rows have none.

TRBJ2-7 . TRBV15 . TGTGCCACCAGCAGAGATCGGGGGAGCTCCTACGAGCAGTACTTC CATSRDRGSSYEQYF
TRBJ2-6 TRBD1 TRBV4-1 . TGCGCCAGCAGCCCGGCCCCCGGGACAGGGTTTTCTGGGGCCAACGTCCTGACTTTC CASSPAPGTGFSGANVLTF
TRBJ1-5 . TRBV27 few TGTGCCAGCAGTTTCTGGGGGCCCAATCAGCCCCAGCATTTT CASSFWGPNQPQHF
TRBJ2-5 TRBD2 TRBV7-9 . TGTGCCAGCAGGCCGTCACTAGCGGGAGCATTAAAGACCCAGTACTTC CASRPSLAGALKTQYF
TRBJ1-1 . TRBV18 . TGTGCCAGCTCACCTAGCAGTCGGGTTCTAACTAGGACTGAAGCTTTCTTT CASSPSSRVLTRTEAFF
TRBJ1-2 . TRBV5-1 . TGCGCCAGCAGCCCTAACGCGGGAGGGCTGGACGTCAACTATGGCTACACCTTC CASSPNAGGLDVNYGYTF
TRBJ2-7 TRBD2 TRBV6-1 few TGTGCCAGCAGTCTGCCGGGAGGCGTGGGCGACGAGCAGTACTTC CASSLPGGVGDEQYF
TRBJ2-5 TRBD2 TRBV27 . TGTGCCAGCAGTTTAGACTCGGGGGTAGCGGGGGGCTCCCAAGAGACCCAGTACTTC CASSLDSGVAGGSQETQYF
TRBJ1-1 TRBD1 TRBV9 . TGTGCCAGCAGCGCACCGGGACAGGTGAACACTGAAGCTTTCTTT CASSAPGQVNTEAFF
TRBJ1-5 . TRBV27 once TGTGCCAGCAGTAGTGGACAGCGCTTTAGCAATCAGCCCCAGCATTTT CASSSGQRFSNQPQHF
TRBJ2-7 TRBD2 TRBV5-4 . TGTGCCAGCAGCCTAGGACTAGCGGGAGATTCACCCTACGAGCAGTACTTC CASSLGLAGDSPYEQYF
TRBJ1-1 . TRBV19 . TGTGCCAGTAGTGATCGCAGGGTGAGAAACACTGAAGCTTTCTTT CASSDRRVRNTEAFF
TRBJ2-7 TRBD2 TRBV10-1 few TGCGCCAGCAGTGAATATAGCGGGACCGACGAGCAGTACTTC CASSEYSGTDEQYF
TRBJ1-1 . TRBV14 . TGTGCCAGCAGCCAAGCAACAGGTAAGAACACTGAAGCTTTCTTT CASSQATGKNTEAFF
TRBJ1-4 . TRBV30 . TGTGCCTGGAGTGAACAGGAAAAACTGTTTTTT CAWSEQEKLFF
TRBJ2-1 . TRBV20-1 . TGCAGTGCTAGCTTGGGGGGTTTTTGGTTCTTC CSASLGGFWFF
TRBJ2-3 . TRBV5-1 . TGCGCCAGCAGCGGTAGCGCGACTAGCACAGATACGCAGTATTTT CASSGSATSTDTQYF
TRBJ2-1 TRBD2 TRBV7-9 . TGTGCCAGCAGTTTGGACGGGAGGCTAGCGGCCCACCATGAGCAGTTCTTC CASSLDGRLAAHHEQFF
TRBJ1-6 . TRBV27 . TGTGCCAGCAGTTTATCCCTCGATAATTCACCCCTCCACTTT CASSLSLDNSPLHF
TRBJ2-1 TRBD2 TRBV27 . TGTGCCAGCAGTTTCGGGACTAGCGGGGGGGCCCGTTACAATGAGCAGTTCTTC CASSFGTSGGARYNEQFF
TRBJ1-6 TRBD1 TRBV11-2 . TGTGCCAGCAGCTTCGGGGACAGGGTAATATCACCCCTCCACTTT CASSFGDRVISPLHF
TRBJ2-3 TRBD2 TRBV18 . TGTGCCAGCTCACCCGGGACTAGCGGAGCTGGCACAGATACGCAGTATTTT CASSPGTSGAGTDTQYF
TRBJ1-2 . TRBV29-1 . TGCAGCGTTGAACTACAGTCCTATGGCTACACCTTC CSVELQSYGYTF
TRBJ2-1 . TRBV5-4 . TGTGCCAGCAGCTTCGGTTCGGCGGAGGAGTATGAGCAGTTCTTC CASSFGSAEEYEQFF
TRBJ2-1 . TRBV19 . TGTGCCAGTAGTATAGATTGGGACGGGAGTAGCAATGAGCAGTTCTTC CASSIDWDGSSNEQFF
TRBJ2-1 TRBD2 TRBV19 . TGTGCCAGTAGTATAGGGACTAGTTCCCACAATGAGCAGTTCTTC CASSIGTSSHNEQFF
TRBJ1-1 TRBD1 TRBV30 . TGTGCCTGGAGTGTACGGGAAGGGGGCGCAACTTTCTTT CAWSVREGGATFF
TRBJ2-5 . TRBV7-9 few TGTTCCAGCAGCTGGGGGACCTCCGGGGGAGAGACCCAGTACTTC CSSSWGTSGGETQYF
TRBJ2-1 TRBD2 TRBV9 few TGTGCCAGCAGCGTAGGGACTAGTGTTCGAGAGCAGTTCTTC CASSVGTSVREQFF
TRBJ2-2 TRBD1 TRBV5-1 . TGCGCCAGCAGCTTGGTGGCAGGGGGCGCGGCCGGGGAGCTGTTTTTT CASSLVAGGAAGELFF
TRBJ2-7 . TRBV6-6 . TGTGCCAGCAGTCCCAACGGGATTTACTACGAGCAGTACTTC CASSPNGIYYEQYF
TRBJ2-5 TRBD1 TRBV27 . TGTGCCAGCTCGCCGACAGGGTGGGAGACCCAGTACTTC CASSPTGWETQYF
TRBJ2-7 . TRBV28 . TGTGCCAGCAGAACGACCCAGGCCTCCGAGTACTACGAGCAGTACTTC CASRTTQASEYYEQYF
TRBJ1-1 . TRBV6-1 . TGTGCCAGCAGTGCTGGGGGGGTTGTCACTGAAGCTGTCTTT CASSAGGVVTEAVF
TRBJ2-5 . TRBV20-1 . TGCAGTGCTGGCTTACAAGAGACCCAGTACTTC CSAGLQETQYF
TRBJ2-7 TRBD2 TRBV7-9 . TGTGCCAGCAGCCCCGGCTCCGGGACTAGCGGGTTTGAGCAGTACTTC CASSPGSGTSGFEQYF
TRBJ2-2 . TRBV7-2 . TGTGCCAGCAGCTTAACGGACACCGGGGAGCTGTTTTTT CASSLTDTGELFF
TRBJ2-1 TRBD1 TRBV7-8 once TGTGCCAGCAGCTTACTCACGGGGACCGGGACAGGGGGCAATGAGCAGTTCTTC CASSLLTGTGTGGNEQFF
TRBJ1-5 TRBD1 TRBV11-2 . TGTGCCAGCAGCCAGGGGGTTTATCAGCCCCAGCATTTT CASSQGVYQPQHF
TRBJ2-1 . TRBV2 . TGTGCCAGCAGAGCCGAAAGCTCCTACAATGAGCAGTTCTTC CASRAESSYNEQFF
TRBJ2-5 . TRBV19 . TGTGCCAGTAGTCTAGGGACAAGCCCAGAGACCCAGTACTTC CASSLGTSPETQYF
TRBJ2-7 . TRBV4-2 . TGTGCCAGCAGCTTAGTGCGTACCTCCTACGAGCAGTACTTC CASSLVRTSYEQYF
TRBJ2-2 . TRBV5-4 few TGTGCCAGCAGCTCACTTCGAACCGGGGAGCTGTTTTTT CASSSLRTGELFF
TRBJ2-1 . TRBV9 . TGTGCCAGCAGCCCGACGGGAGCGCCGGGTCACAATGAGCAGTTCTTC CASSPTGAPGHNEQFF
TRBJ2-7 . TRBV4-1 . TGCGCCAGCAGTCGGGACTTCGGCTACGAGCAGTACTTC CASSRDFGYEQYF
TRBJ2-2 . TRBV7-3 . TGTGCCAGCAGCTTAGCGTATCAGGGTAATTCCGGGGAGCTGTTTTTT CASSLAYQGNSGELFF
TRBJ1-3 . TRBV7-8 once TGTGCCAGCAGCTCCCGTAATTCGCAAGAACTGCGCTCTGGAAACACCATATATTTT CASSSRNSQELRSGNTIYF
TRBJ1-3 TRBD1 TRBV18 once TGTGCCAGCTCATCATCCGGGACAGGCTCTGGAAACACCATATATTTT CASSSSGTGSGNTIYF
TRBJ2-7 . TRBV28 . TGTGCCAGCAGTTTACCCTTGGGGCAGGGCTACGAGCAGTACTTC CASSLPLGQGYEQYF
TRBJ1-2 . TRBV4-3 . TGCGCCAGCAGCCCAACCTCAGGGTACGACTATGGCTACACCTTC CASSPTSGYDYGYTF